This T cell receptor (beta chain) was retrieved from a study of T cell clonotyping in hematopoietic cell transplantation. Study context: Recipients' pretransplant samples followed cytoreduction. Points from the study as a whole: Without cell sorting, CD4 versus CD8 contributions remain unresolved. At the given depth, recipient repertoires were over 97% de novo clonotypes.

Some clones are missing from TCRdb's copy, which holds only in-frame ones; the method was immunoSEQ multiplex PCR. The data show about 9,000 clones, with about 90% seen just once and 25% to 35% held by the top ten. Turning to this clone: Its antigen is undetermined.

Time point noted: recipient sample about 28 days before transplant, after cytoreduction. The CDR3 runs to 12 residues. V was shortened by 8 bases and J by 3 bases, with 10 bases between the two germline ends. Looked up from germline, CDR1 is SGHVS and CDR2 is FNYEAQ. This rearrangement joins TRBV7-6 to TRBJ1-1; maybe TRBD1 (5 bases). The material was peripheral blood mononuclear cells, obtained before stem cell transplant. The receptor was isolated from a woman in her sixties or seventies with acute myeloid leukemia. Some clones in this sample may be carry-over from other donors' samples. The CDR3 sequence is CASRGEDTEAFF. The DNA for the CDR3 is TGTGCCAGCCGGGGGGAGGACACTGAAGCTTTCTTT.